The TCR beta chain under discussion was sequenced for a study of tissue T cells after allogeneic stem cell transplantation. TCRdb's table, derived via immunoSEQ multiplex PCR, lists solely in-frame clones and lacks some. The sample has roughly 50,000 clones, nearly 75% seen once; the top ten hold approximately 0.72%. Whole-study results and caveats: Few T cell clones were shared across patients, but motif clusters showed tissue-specific shared signatures.

Remarks on this clone: The antigen is not known. Genes and germline are mouse. Coverage ceases 1 residue before the CDR3 finishes, and the germline J gene fills in the end. The sample contains more than one DNA sequence encoding this CDR3.

The V gene's germline CDR1 is LGHNA and CDR2 YSYQKL. The CDR3 consists of 15 residues. V gave up 0 bases and J gave up 4 bases; unmatched junction bases: 3. This clonotype originated in a pool of C57BL/6 mice in good health. The source material was sorted cells pooled from one or two spleens. This chain joins TRBV2 and TRBJ2-1, with TRBD2 matching over 7 bases. The CDR3 is CASSQESGGYAEQFF. The DNA read from the CDR3 is TGTGCCAGCAGCCAAGAATCTGGGGGTTATGCTGAGCAGTTC.